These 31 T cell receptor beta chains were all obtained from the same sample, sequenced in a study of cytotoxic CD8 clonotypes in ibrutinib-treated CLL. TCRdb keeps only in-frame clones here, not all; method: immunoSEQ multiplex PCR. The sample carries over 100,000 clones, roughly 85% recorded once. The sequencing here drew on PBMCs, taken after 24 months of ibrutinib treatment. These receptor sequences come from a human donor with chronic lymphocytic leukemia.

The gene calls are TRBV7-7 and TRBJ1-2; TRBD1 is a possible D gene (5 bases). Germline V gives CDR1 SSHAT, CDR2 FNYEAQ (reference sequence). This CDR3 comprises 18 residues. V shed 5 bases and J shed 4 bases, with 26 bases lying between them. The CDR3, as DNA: TGTGCCAGCAGCCCCGGGACGGACTCCTCGCTTAGCGGCTATGGCTACACCTTC. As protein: CASSPGTDSSLSGYGYTF.

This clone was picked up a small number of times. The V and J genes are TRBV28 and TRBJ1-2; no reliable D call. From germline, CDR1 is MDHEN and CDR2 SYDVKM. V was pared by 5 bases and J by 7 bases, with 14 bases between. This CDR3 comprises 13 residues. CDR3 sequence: CASSPNNYRGYTF. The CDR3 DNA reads TGTGCCAGCAGTCCGAACAACTACCGTGGCTACACCTTC.

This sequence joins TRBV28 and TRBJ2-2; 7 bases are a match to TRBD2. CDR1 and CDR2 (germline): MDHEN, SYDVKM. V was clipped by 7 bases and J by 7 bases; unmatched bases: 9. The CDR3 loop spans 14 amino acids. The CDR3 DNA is TGTGCCAGCACGATTGGCGGGAGTAACGGGGAGCTGTTTTTT. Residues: CASTIGGSNGELFF.

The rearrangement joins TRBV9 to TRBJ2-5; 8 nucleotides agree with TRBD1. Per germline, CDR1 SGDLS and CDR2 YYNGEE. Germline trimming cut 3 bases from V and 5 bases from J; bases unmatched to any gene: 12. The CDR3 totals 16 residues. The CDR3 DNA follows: TGTGCCAGCAGCGCCAACCCAGGGGGCAGAGGGGAGACCCAGTACTTC. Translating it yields CASSANPGGRGETQYF.

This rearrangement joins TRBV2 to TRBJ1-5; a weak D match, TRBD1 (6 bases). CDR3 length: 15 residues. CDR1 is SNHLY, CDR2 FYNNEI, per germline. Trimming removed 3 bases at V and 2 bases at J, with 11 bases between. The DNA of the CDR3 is TGTGCCAGCAGTGATAGGGGGACCCGCAATCAGCCCCAGCATTTT. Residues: CASSDRGTRNQPQHF.

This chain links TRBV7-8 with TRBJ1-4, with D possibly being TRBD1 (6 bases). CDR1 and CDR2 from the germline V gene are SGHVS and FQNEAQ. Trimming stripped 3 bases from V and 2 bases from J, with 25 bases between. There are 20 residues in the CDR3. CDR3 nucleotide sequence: TGTGCCAGCAGCTTCCTTCCAGGGGACGAGAAATTCGGCACTAATGAAAAACTGTTTTTT. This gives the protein CASSFLPGDEKFGTNEKLFF.

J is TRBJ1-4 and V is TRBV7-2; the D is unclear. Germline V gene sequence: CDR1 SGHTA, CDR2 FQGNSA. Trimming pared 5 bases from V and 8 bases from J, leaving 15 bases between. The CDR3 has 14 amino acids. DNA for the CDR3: TGTGCCAGCAGCCCGGCGAGGGTTGGGGAAAAACTGTTTTTT. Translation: CASSPARVGEKLFF.

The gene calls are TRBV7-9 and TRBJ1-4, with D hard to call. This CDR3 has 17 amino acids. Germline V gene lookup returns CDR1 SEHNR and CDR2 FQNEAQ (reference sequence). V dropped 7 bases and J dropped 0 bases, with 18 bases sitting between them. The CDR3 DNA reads TGTGCCAGCACCTGCCAACCCGACGGGACAACTAATGAAAAACTGTTTTTT. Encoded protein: CASTCQPDGTTNEKLFF.

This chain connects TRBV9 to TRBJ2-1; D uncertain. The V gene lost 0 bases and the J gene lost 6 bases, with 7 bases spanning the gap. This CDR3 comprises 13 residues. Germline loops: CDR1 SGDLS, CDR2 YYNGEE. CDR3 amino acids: CASSVGTLNEQFF. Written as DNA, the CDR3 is TGTGCCAGCAGCGTAGGTACGCTCAATGAGCAGTTCTTC.

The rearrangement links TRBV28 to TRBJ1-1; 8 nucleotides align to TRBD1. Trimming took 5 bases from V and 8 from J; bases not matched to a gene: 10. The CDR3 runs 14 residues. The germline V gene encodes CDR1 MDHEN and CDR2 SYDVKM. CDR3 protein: CASSKAGGSREAFF. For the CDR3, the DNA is TGTGCCAGCAGTAAGGCAGGGGGCTCTAGAGAAGCTTTCTTT.

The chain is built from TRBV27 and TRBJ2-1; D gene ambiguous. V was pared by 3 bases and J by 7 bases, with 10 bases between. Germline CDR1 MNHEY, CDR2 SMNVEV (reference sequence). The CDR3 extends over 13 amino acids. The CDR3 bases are TGTGCCAGCAGTTTTCTGGGTCGTAATGAGCAGTTCTTC. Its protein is CASSFLGRNEQFF.

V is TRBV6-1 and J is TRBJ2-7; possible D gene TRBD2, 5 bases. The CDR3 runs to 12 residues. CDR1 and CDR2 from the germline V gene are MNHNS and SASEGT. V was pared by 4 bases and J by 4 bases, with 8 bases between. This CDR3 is CASSVSGYEQYF. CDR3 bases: TGTGCCAGCAGTGTTTCGGGGTACGAGCAGTACTTC.

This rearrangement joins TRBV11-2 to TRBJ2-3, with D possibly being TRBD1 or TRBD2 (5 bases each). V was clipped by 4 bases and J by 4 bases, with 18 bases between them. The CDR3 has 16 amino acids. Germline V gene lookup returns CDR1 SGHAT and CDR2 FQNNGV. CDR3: CASSYPQGLGADTQYF. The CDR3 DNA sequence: TGTGCCAGCAGCTACCCCCAGGGTCTCGGGGCAGATACGCAGTATTTT.

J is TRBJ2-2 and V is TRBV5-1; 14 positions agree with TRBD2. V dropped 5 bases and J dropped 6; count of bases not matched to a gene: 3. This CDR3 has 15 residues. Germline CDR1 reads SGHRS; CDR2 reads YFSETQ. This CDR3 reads CASSRTSGGSGELFF. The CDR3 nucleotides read TGCGCCAGCAGTCGGACTAGCGGGGGGTCCGGGGAGCTGTTTTTT.

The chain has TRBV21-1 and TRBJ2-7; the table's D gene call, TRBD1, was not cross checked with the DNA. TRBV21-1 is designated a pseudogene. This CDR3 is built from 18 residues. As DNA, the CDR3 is TGTGCCAGCAGCAAAAGTGGTACACGAGGGGGCTTCTCCTACGAGCAGTACTTC. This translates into CASSKSGTRGGFSYEQYF.

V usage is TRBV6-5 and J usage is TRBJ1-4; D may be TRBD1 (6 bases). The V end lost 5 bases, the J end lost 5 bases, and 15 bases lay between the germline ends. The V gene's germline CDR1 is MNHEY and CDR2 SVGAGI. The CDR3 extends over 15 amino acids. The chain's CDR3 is CASSPNWGGNEKLFF. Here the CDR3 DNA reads TGTGCCAGCAGTCCTAATTGGGGGGGCAATGAAAAACTGTTTTTT.

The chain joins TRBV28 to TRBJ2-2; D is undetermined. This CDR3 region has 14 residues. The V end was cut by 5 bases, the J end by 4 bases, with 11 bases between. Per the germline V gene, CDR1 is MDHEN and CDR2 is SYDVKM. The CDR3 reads CASSPPVGTGELFF. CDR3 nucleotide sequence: TGTGCCAGCAGTCCTCCGGTGGGCACCGGGGAGCTGTTTTTT.

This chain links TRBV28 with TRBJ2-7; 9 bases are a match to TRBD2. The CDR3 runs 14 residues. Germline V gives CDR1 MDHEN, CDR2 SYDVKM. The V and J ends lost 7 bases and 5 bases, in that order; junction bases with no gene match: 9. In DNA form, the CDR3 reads TGTGCCAGCAAAGGCAGCGGGAGGCAAAACGAGCAGTACTTC. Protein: CASKGSGRQNEQYF.

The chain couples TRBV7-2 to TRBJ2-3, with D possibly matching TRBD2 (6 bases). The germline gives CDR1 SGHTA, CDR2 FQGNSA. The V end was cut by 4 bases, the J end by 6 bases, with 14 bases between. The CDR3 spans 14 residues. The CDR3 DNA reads TGTGCCAGCAGCTCGAGGGCGGGGATGGATACGCAGTATTTT. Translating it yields CASSSRAGMDTQYF.

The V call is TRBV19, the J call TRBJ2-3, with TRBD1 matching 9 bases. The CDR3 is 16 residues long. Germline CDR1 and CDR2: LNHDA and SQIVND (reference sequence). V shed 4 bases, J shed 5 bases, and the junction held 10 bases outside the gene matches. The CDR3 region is CASSKGGTGLGDTQYF. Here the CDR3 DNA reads TGTGCCAGTAGTAAGGGAGGGACAGGGCTTGGAGATACGCAGTATTTT. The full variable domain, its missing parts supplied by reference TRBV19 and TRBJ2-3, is DGGITQSPKYLFRKEGQNVTLSCEQNLNHDAMYWYRQDPGQGLRLIYYSQIVNDFQKGDIAEGYSVSREKKESFPLTVTSAQKNPTAFYLCASSKGGTGLGDTQYFGPGTRLTVL.

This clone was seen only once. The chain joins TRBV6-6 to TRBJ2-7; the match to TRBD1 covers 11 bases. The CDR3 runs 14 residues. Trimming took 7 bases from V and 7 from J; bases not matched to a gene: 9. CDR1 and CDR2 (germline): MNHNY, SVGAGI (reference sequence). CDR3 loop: CASILDRGREEQYF. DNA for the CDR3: TGTGCCAGCATCCTGGACAGGGGGCGGGAAGAGCAGTACTTC.

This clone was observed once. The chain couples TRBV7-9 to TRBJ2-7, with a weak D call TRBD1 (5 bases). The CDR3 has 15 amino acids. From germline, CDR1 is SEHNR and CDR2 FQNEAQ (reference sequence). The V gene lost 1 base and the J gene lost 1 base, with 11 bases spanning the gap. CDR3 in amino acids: CASSLGAGLSYEQYF. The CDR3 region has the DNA TGTGCCAGCAGCTTAGGGGCAGGGTTATCCTACGAGCAGTACTTC.

CDR3 amino acids: CASSGGMTTDTQYF. In nucleotides, the CDR3 is TGTGCCAGCAGTGGGGGGATGACCACAGATACGCAGTATTTT. The chain uses TRBV2 and TRBJ2-3, with D perhaps assigned TRBD1 or TRBD2 (5 bases each). Trimming took 4 bases from V and 2 from J, leaving 10 bases between them. This CDR3 is 14 amino acids long. The V gene's germline CDR1 is SNHLY and CDR2 FYNNEI. Complete variable domain (other parts from reference TRBV2 and TRBJ2-3): EPEVTQTPSHQVTQMGQEVILRCVPISNHLYFYWYRQILGQKVEFLVSFYNNEISEKSEIFDDQFSVERPDGSNFTLKIRSTKLEDSAMYFCASSGGMTTDTQYFGPGTRLTVL.

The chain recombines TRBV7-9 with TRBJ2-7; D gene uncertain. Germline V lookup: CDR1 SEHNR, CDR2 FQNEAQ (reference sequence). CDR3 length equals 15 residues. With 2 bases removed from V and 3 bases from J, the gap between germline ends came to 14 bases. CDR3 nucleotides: TGTGCCAGCAGCTTAATAAGCCAGCCGGGCTACGAGCAGTACTTC. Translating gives CASSLISQPGYEQYF.

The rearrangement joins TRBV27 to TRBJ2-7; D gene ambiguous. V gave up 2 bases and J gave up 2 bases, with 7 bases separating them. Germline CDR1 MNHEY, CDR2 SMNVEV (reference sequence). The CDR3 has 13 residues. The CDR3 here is CASSLGLTYEQYF. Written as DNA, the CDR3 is TGTGCCAGCAGTTTAGGGTTAACCTACGAGCAGTACTTC.

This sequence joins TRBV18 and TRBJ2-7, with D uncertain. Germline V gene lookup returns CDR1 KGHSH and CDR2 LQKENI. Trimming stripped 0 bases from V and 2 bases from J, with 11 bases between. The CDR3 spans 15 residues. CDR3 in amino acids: CASSPPSAAPYEQYF. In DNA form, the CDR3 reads TGTGCCAGCTCACCACCTTCGGCGGCCCCCTACGAGCAGTACTTC.

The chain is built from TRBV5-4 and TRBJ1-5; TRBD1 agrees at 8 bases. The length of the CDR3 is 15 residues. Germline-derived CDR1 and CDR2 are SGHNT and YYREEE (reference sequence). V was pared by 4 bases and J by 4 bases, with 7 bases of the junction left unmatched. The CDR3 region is CASSRGTGANQPQHF. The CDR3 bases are TGTGCCAGCAGCCGGGGGACAGGAGCAAATCAGCCCCAGCATTTT.

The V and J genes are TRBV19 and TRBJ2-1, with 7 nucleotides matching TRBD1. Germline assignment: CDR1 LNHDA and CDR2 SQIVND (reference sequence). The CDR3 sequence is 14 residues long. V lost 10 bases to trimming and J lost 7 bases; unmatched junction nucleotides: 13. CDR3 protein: CANSNTGARNEQFF. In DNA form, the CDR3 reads TGTGCCAACAGCAACACAGGGGCTCGGAATGAGCAGTTCTTC.

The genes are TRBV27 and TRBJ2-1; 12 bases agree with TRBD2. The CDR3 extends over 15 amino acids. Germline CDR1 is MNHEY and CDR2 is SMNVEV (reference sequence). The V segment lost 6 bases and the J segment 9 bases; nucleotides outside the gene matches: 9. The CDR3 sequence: CASSPLAGGRSEQFF. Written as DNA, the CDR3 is TGTGCCAGCAGCCCCCTAGCGGGGGGGCGCAGTGAGCAGTTCTTC.

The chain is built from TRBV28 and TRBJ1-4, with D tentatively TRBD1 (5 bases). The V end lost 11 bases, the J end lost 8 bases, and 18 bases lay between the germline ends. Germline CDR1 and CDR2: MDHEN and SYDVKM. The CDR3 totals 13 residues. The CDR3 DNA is TGTGCCTCCTTGGGAGGGGCACGGGAAAAACTGTTTTTT. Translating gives CASLGGAREKLFF.

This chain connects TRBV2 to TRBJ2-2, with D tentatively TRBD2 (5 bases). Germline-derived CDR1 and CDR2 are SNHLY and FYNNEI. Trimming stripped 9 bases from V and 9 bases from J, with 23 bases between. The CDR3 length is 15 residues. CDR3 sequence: CARSIDYGVDRELFF. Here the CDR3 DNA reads TGTGCCAGATCCATAGACTACGGGGTGGACCGGGAGCTGTTTTTT.